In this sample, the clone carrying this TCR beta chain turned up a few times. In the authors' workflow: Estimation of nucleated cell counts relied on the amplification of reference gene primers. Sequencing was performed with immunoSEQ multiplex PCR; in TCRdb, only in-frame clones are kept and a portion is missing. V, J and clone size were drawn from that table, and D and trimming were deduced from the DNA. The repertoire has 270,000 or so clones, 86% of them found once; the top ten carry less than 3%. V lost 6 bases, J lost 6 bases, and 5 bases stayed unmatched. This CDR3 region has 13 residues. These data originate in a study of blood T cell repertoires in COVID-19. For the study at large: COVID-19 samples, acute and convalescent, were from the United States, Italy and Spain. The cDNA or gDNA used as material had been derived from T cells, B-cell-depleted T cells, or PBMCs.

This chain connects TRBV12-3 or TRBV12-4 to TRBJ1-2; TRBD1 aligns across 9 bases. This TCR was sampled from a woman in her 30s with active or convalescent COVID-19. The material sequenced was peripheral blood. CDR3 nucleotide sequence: TGTGCCAGCAGCTACAGGGGGCGGAATGGCTACACCTTC. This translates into CASSYRGRNGYTF.